These 19 T cell receptor beta chains were all obtained from the same sample, sequenced in a study of Ad26.COV2.S vaccination and SARS-CoV-2 variants. Clones were read by immunoSEQ multiplex PCR, and TCRdb kept only the in-frame ones, dropping some. The data hold about 680,000 clones, with around 90% observed a single time. Sample treatment: roughly 20 received Ad26.COV2.S at low or high dose, single or two shots; 5 received placebo; per-sample allocation not given. Vaccine and placebo recipients were sampled on day 63 after the first injection. Sequenced here: peripheral blood, sampled in a trial of Ad26.COV2.S vaccine versus placebo. All receptors derive from a person between 18 and 65 years old who received the Ad26.COV2.S COVID-19 vaccine or a placebo.

The chain carries TRBV9 and TRBJ2-3, with D uncertain. Deletions cut 1 base from V and 4 bases from J, with 7 bases between. CDR3 length equals 13 residues. Germline CDR1 and CDR2: SGDLS and YYNGEE. DNA for the CDR3: TGTGCCAGCAGCGTATCCGGGTCAGATACGCAGTATTTT. This translates into CASSVSGSDTQYF. Supplemented by reference TRBV9 and TRBJ2-3, the full variable domain reads DSGVTQTPKHLITATGQRVTLRCSPRSGDLSVYWYQQSLDQGLQFLIQYYNGEERAKGNILERFSAQQFPDLHSELNLSSLELGDSALYFCASSVSGSDTQYFGPGTRLTVL.

The chain recombines TRBV5-1 with TRBJ1-1, with TRBD1 as a possible D gene (6 bases). V shed 7 bases and J shed 8 bases, with 15 bases lying between them. Germline V gives CDR1 SGHRS, CDR2 YFSETQ. This CDR3 comprises 12 residues. CDR3 coding DNA: TGCGCCAGCGGATCCCCACAGGGAGAAGCTTTCTTT. Translated, it gives CASGSPQGEAFF.

The chain uses TRBV4-2 and TRBJ1-2, with 8 bases aligning to TRBD1. J gave up 4 bases and V 3 bases, and 13 bases lay outside the gene matches. Germline V CDR1 and CDR2: LGHNA, YNFKEQ. The CDR3 has 17 amino acids. CDR3: CASSHPTPDRDGYGYTF. Written as DNA, the CDR3 is TGTGCCAGCAGCCACCCTACTCCGGACAGGGACGGCTATGGCTACACCTTC.

V is TRBV6-5 and J is TRBJ1-1; 7 nucleotides agree with TRBD1. Germline lookup yields CDR1 MNHEY and CDR2 SVGAGI. The CDR3 consists of 15 residues. Germline trimming cut 8 bases from V and 8 bases from J; bases unmatched to any gene: 17. CDR3 in amino acids: CASQNPSGQSVEAFF. CDR3 DNA sequence: TGTGCCAGCCAGAATCCTTCGGGACAGAGCGTCGAAGCTTTCTTT.

J is TRBJ2-3 and V is TRBV29-1; weak D call: TRBD1 (6 bases). CDR1 is SQVTM and CDR2 is ANQGSEA in the germline V gene. There are 11 residues in the CDR3. V was pared by 7 bases and J by 8 bases, with 13 bases between. In DNA, the CDR3 is TGCAGCGGCAGTGTAGGGGGTACGCAGTATTTT. Amino acid sequence: CSGSVGGTQYF.

This clone showed up just a few times. This chain connects TRBV19 to TRBJ1-2; no reliable D call. The germline V gene has CDR1 LNHDA and CDR2 SQIVND (reference sequence). Trimming pared 0 bases from V and 5 bases from J, leaving 4 bases between. The CDR3 covers 12 residues. The CDR3 here is CASSIERYGYTF. Here the CDR3 DNA reads TGTGCCAGTAGTATAGAGCGGTATGGCTACACCTTC.

This sequence joins TRBV19 and TRBJ2-2; 9 positions agree with TRBD2. Trimming cost V 5 bases and J 2 bases; bases outside gene matches: 9. The CDR3 loop spans 17 amino acids. From germline, CDR1 is LNHDA and CDR2 SQIVND (reference sequence). The CDR3 nucleotides are TGTGCCAGTAGTCCCAGACTAGCGGCTTTTAACACCGGGGAGCTGTTTTTT. Protein: CASSPRLAAFNTGELFF.

V gene TRBV6-5 combines with J gene TRBJ2-4; 15 bases are shared with TRBD2. The CDR3 extends over 15 amino acids. Unmatched junction bases numbered 5, after V lost 6 bases and J lost 8 bases. Germline CDR1 and CDR2: MNHEY and SVGAGI. This CDR3 reads CASSGLAGGEDIQYF. CDR3 nucleotide sequence: TGTGCCAGCAGCGGACTAGCGGGAGGGGAGGACATTCAGTACTTC.

This clone was detected only once. The chain couples TRBV3-1 (or the pseudogene TRBV3-2) to TRBJ2-3; possibly TRBD1 for D (6 bases). Trimming left V 1 base short and J 7 bases short, with 15 bases between. The CDR3 extends over 15 amino acids. Germline V gives CDR1 LGHDT, CDR2 YNNKEL (reference sequence). This CDR3 reads CASSQARTVSNTQYF. Written as DNA, the CDR3 is TGTGCCAGCAGCCAAGCCAGGACAGTCTCTAATACGCAGTATTTT.

The chain combines TRBV12-3 or TRBV12-4 with TRBJ1-6; no clear D. The V end was cut by 5 bases, the J end by 10 bases, with 9 bases between. This CDR3 has 12 amino acids. The CDR3 loop reads CASSRLGSPLHF. The CDR3 DNA reads TGTGCCAGCAGTCGGCTAGGGTCACCCCTCCACTTT.

The chain joins TRBV27 to TRBJ2-7; 8 bases align to TRBD2. The length of the CDR3 is 13 residues. Germline V gene data show CDR1 as MNHEY and CDR2 as SMNVEV (reference sequence). The junction had 10 bases not matched to a gene; V was cut back by 8 bases and J by 7 bases. Here the CDR3 reads CASGLGGRSEQYF. The CDR3 DNA sequence: TGTGCCAGCGGTCTCGGCGGGAGGAGTGAGCAGTACTTC.

The rearrangement joins TRBV24-1 to TRBJ1-2; D might be TRBD1 (5 bases). The CDR3 totals 13 residues. V lost 9 bases to trimming and J lost 0 bases, with 10 bases between them. Germline V CDR1 and CDR2: KGHDR, SFDVKD. The CDR3 sequence: CATQDTSNYGYTF. The CDR3, as DNA: TGTGCCACCCAGGACACCTCTAACTATGGCTACACCTTC.

This chain links TRBV19 with TRBJ2-7; D may be TRBD2 (6 bases). CDR1 and CDR2 (germline): LNHDA, SQIVND (reference sequence). V shed 3 bases and J shed 4 bases, with 16 bases lying between them. The CDR3 extends over 15 amino acids. The CDR3 protein is CASSIMGGSEYEQYF. The CDR3 coding sequence is TGTGCCAGTAGTATTATGGGGGGAAGTGAGTACGAGCAGTACTTC.

The chain couples TRBV6-5 to TRBJ1-3; 7 nucleotides line up with TRBD1. The CDR3 is 15 amino acids. The germline V gene has CDR1 MNHEY and CDR2 SVGAGI. The junction had 3 bases not matched to a gene; V was cut back by 2 bases and J by 2 bases. The CDR3 DNA is TGTGCCAGCAGTTACACTCAGGGGGCTGGAAACACCATATATTTT. It yields the protein CASSYTQGAGNTIYF.

This sequence joins TRBV29-1 and TRBJ2-4; 7 bases align to TRBD1. The CDR3 has 14 amino acids. Germline CDR1 reads SQVTM; CDR2 reads ANQGSEA. J was trimmed by 3 bases and V by 5 bases; bases with no gene match: 7. CDR3: CSVKGQDGKNIQYF. CDR3 in DNA: TGCAGCGTTAAAGGACAGGACGGCAAAAACATTCAGTACTTC.

The CDR3 sequence is CASSLLEAGLAGSDTQYF. The DNA for the CDR3 is TGTGCCAGCAGCTTATTGGAGGCGGGACTAGCGGGATCAGATACGCAGTATTTT. The V call is TRBV7-2, the J call TRBJ2-3; TRBD2 matches at 13 bases. Germline CDR1 SGHTA, CDR2 FQGNSA. This CDR3 has 18 residues. V shed 2 bases and J 4 bases; nucleotides not matched to a gene: 9.

This chain links TRBV7-8 with TRBJ2-5; D remains unclear. CDR3 length: 15 residues. V dropped 1 base and J dropped 0 bases, with 9 bases sitting between them. Germline V gives CDR1 SGHVS, CDR2 FQNEAQ. Here the CDR3 reads CASSLVRSYQETQYF. Here the CDR3 DNA reads TGTGCCAGCAGCTTAGTTAGGTCCTACCAAGAGACCCAGTACTTC.

V usage is TRBV7-2 and J usage is TRBJ1-1, with 8 positions matching TRBD1. The length of the CDR3 is 13 residues. Germline-derived CDR1 and CDR2 are SGHTA and FQGNSA. Germline trimming cut 0 bases from V and 12 bases from J; bases unmatched to any gene: 6. CDR3 DNA sequence: TGTGCCAGCAGCTTAGCGCCGGACAGGGAGACTTTCTTT. Residues: CASSLAPDRETFF.

This clone appeared a single time. The chain combines TRBV7-9 with TRBJ2-1; no firm D call. The CDR3 sequence is 14 residues long. Trimming removed 2 bases from V and 7 bases from J, with 12 bases in between. Germline V gene lookup returns CDR1 SEHNR and CDR2 FQNEAQ (reference sequence). CDR3 sequence reads: CASSLRTVGNEQFF. The CDR3 nucleotides are TGTGCCAGCAGCTTAAGGACGGTAGGAAATGAGCAGTTCTTC.